This TCR beta chain stems from a study of CD8 T cells in Susac syndrome. Points from the study as a whole: It was acknowledged by the study that relatively few individuals were included in its TCR sequencing and HLA analysis.

Sequencing targeted TCR beta in T cells from blood (CD8+ and CD4+). TEMRA cells were FACS-enriched and CD8+ and CD4+ T cells negatively isolated. Reverse transcription of roughly 0.5 to 1 ug RNA was performed with random hexamers. The method of amplification for TCR beta CDR3 was immunoSEQ multiplex PCR, covering 54 Vbeta and 13 Jbeta. TCRdb re-analysed the immunoSEQ multiplex PCR reads in MiXCR, keeping a single row per CDR3 protein. The sample has 100,000 or so distinct CDR3 sequences, roughly 91% seen once. The CDR3 is 15 residues long. V shed 3 bases and J shed 0 bases, with 14 bases lying between them. Germline CDR1 is SQVTM and CDR2 is ANQGSEA. Points on this clonotype: The antigen is undetermined.

The clonotype comes from a human donor in good health. Sequencing was done on a sample of CD4+ T cells from PBMCs. The chain uses TRBV29-1 and TRBJ1-2; D is unresolved. CDR3 nucleotide sequence: TGCAGCGTTGATCAGCCCGCGCGCTCTAACTATGGCTACACCTTC. Translation: CSVDQPARSNYGYTF.